This T cell receptor (beta chain) was captured in a study of shared clonotypes between healthy human individuals. On the study more broadly: The study used three CD4 naive, three CD4 memory, two CD8 naive and one CD8 memory plate per donor.

The study enrolled healthy HIV-negative adults without recent acute infections or vaccinations as donors. V lost 1 base, J lost 5 bases, and 13 bases lay in between. CDR1 and CDR2 (germline): LGHNA, YSLEER. CDR3 size: 15 residues. Note on this clone: What it recognizes is unknown.

Genomic DNA per cell subset filled all wells of several immunoSEQ plates. Measured with immunoSEQ multiplex PCR; TCRdb has only the in-frame clones, and not every one. The table lists 2 million to 3 million clones, over 85% of them singletons. Study-wide points: Non-shared clonotypes were found to have lower generation probabilities than the clonotypes that were shared by all four of the sorted-subset donors.

The clonotype comes from a man younger than 35 in good health. Some clones in this sample may be carry-over from other donors' samples. The chain joins TRBV4-3 to TRBJ2-3; D is unclear. The specimen sequenced was naive CD4+ T cells from PBMCs. The subset here: CD45RA+ positively selected. The CDR3 DNA reads as TGCGCCAGCAGCCAAGGGGCAGGCTTGAAAGATACGCAGTATTTT. Protein product: CASSQGAGLKDTQYF.